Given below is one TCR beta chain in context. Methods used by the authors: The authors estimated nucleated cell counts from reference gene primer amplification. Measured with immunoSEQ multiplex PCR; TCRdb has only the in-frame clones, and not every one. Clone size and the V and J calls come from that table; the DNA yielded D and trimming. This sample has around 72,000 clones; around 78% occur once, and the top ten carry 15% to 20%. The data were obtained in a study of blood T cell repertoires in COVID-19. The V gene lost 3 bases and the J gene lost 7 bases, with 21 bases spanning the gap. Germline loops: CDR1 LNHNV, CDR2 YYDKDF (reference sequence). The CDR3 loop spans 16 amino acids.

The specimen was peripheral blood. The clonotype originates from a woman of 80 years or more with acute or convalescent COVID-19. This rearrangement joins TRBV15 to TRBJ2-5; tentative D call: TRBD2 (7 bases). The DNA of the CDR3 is TGTGCCACCAGCAGGGCCCGGGGCGGGGGCCAGGGGACCCAGTACTTC. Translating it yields CATSRARGGGQGTQYF.